This T cell receptor beta chain was documented in a study of blood T cell repertoires in COVID-19. Turning to the study itself: Acute-phase and convalescent COVID-19 samples originated in the United States, Italy and Spain. PBMCs, B-cell-depleted T cells, or T cells were the source of the cDNA or gDNA that made up the material.

This clone appeared a single time. Data came from immunoSEQ multiplex PCR; TCRdb stores just in-frame clones and leaves some out. The sample lists about 90,000 clones; 75% to 90% were seen once. Per germline, CDR1 SGHRS and CDR2 YFSETQ. Trimming cost V 2 bases and J 3 bases; bases outside gene matches: 10. CDR3 length: 16 amino acids. The sequenced sample consisted of peripheral blood. The sequence came from a man at least 80 years old with acute or convalescent COVID-19. This chain links TRBV5-1 with TRBJ1-1, with TRBD1 matching over 7 bases. The CDR3 DNA reads TGCGCCAGCAGCTTTGCTTTTGGGACAGAGGACACTGAAGCTTTCTTT. As protein: CASSFAFGTEDTEAFF.